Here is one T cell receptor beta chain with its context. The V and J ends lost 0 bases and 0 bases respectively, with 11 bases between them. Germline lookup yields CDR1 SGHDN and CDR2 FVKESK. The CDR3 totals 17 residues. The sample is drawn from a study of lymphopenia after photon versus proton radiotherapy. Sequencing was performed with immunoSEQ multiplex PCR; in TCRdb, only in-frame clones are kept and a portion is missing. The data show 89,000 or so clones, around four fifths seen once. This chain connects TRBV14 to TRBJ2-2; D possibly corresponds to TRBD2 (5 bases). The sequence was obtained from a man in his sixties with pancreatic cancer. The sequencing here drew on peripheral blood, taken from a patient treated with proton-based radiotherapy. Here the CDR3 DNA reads TGTGCCAGCAGCCAAGATTATAGTAGCGCGAACACCGGGGAGCTGTTTTTT. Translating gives CASSQDYSSANTGELFF.